This TCR beta chain stems from a study of T cell changes during pregnancy in multiple sclerosis. Produced via immunoSEQ multiplex PCR; TCRdb's table is partial and in-frame only. This table holds some 100,000 clones, around 93% found once. The CDR3 is made up of 14 amino acids. Germline values: CDR1 SGHRS, CDR2 YFSETQ. Losses at the gene ends were 3 bases for V and 3 bases for J; bases not matched to a gene: 4. The genes are TRBV5-1 and TRBJ2-3; 7 nucleotides agree with TRBD1. The source is a female donor with multiple sclerosis, enrolled in a pregnancy study. The starting material was peripheral blood, obtained after pregnancy. The CDR3 region has the DNA TGCGCCAGCAGCTCCGACAGGGTTACAGATACGCAGTATTTT. Protein product: CASSSDRVTDTQYF. Full variable domain (outside the CDR3, taken from reference TRBV5-1 and TRBJ2-3): KAGVTQTPRYLIKTRGQQVTLSCSPISGHRSVSWYQQTPGQGLQFLFEYFSETQRNKGNFPGRFSGRQFSNSRSEMNVSTLELGDSALYLCASSSDRVTDTQYFGPGTRLTVL.